The clone carrying this T cell receptor beta chain was recorded a few times. Its antigen is unidentified. This entry comes from a study of quantifying T cell responses using KT2 cells. Overall study: TCR alpha and beta constant-region primers primed reverse transcription of RNA. Study outcomes and limitations: KT2 sequence counts showed saturation when very many KT2 cells were spiked in.

The cDNA 3' end received a ligated oligonucleotide with a UMI. An equimolar mix of RC1.1 and RC1.2 primed the beta chain across TRBC1 and TRBC2. TCRdb redid the calling of the UMI-ligation and nested PCR reads with MiXCR, one entry per CDR3 protein. The profile covers tens of thousands of distinct CDR3 sequences, with 12% appearing a single time and under 10% taken by the ten largest. Trimming pared 2 bases from V and 2 bases from J, leaving 4 bases between. Germline values: CDR1 SGHRS, CDR2 YFSETQ. CDR3 length: 12 residues. The TCR sequence derives from a human donor. The V and J genes are TRBV5-1 and TRBJ2-5; D remains ambiguous. Sequencing input: PBMCs spiked with cells of the T cell clone KT2. The CDR3 reads CASSLAQETQYF. Here the CDR3 DNA reads TGCGCCAGCAGCTTAGCGCAAGAGACCCAGTACTTC.